This passage covers 28 T cell receptor beta chains from one sample sequenced in a study of T cells in Graves' hyperthyroidism and ophthalmopathy. RNA transcripts served as the template for amplifying TCR beta CDR3 regions. HTBI primers drove first-round RT-PCR of the TCR CDR3. Using its own MiXCR run on the multiplex PCR reads, TCRdb lists one record per CDR3 protein. The sample comprises roughly 380,000 distinct CDR3 sequences, 15% to 20% of which are singletons, and roughly 15% rests with the top ten. Sequencing input: blood. These receptors came from a woman aged 40 to 50 with Graves' ophthalmopathy.

The chain recombines TRBV12-3 or TRBV12-4 with TRBJ1-3; D is undetermined. V gave up 8 bases and J gave up 0 bases, with 17 bases separating them. CDR3 length equals 16 residues. The CDR3 DNA reads TGTGCCAGCGTGATTCCCTCCATCCACTCTGGAAACACCATATATTTT. This gives the protein CASVIPSIHSGNTIYF.

Ten or more counts support this clonotype. V is TRBV3-1 and J is TRBJ1-2, with D unresolved. The CDR3 sequence is 14 residues long. The V gene's germline CDR1 is LGHDT and CDR2 YNNKEL (reference sequence). Trimming left V 0 bases short and J 4 bases short, with 9 bases between. CDR3 sequence (DNA): TGTGCCAGCAGCCAAGATCAAGGCGTCTATGGCTACACCTTC. Protein product: CASSQDQGVYGYTF.

This clonotype was counted only a few times. A read error may produce the germline difference seen at one junction end. V and J are TRBV7-6 and TRBJ2-5; D gene unclear. The CDR3 totals 17 residues. Germline CDR1 reads SGHVS; CDR2 reads FNYEAQ. CDR3 nucleotides: TGTGCTAGCAGCCCGACACTTAAAGTTGACCACCAAGAGACCCAGTACTTC. Translation: CASSPTLKVDHQETQYF.

The genes are TRBV6-2 or TRBV6-3 and TRBJ1-2, with 7 bases that match TRBD1. The CDR3 has 13 amino acids. Germline CDR1 and CDR2: MNHEY and SVGEGT. The ends lost 8 bases at V and 4 bases at J; junction bases unmatched: 7. The CDR3 region has the DNA TGTGCCAGCGGGGACAGTTCATTCTATGGCTACACCTTC. Amino acid sequence: CASGDSSFYGYTF.

This clonotype was recorded at least ten times. The rearrangement joins TRBV5-6 to TRBJ2-6; either TRBD1 or TRBD2 may fit D (5 bases each). This CDR3 region has 17 residues. CDR1 is SGHDT, CDR2 YYEEEE, per germline. Between the trimmed V and J ends, which lost 0 bases and 1 base, there was a span of 11 bases. CDR3 protein: CASSLGGYPSGANVLTF. In nucleotides, the CDR3 is TGTGCCAGCAGCTTGGGGGGGTACCCATCTGGGGCCAACGTCCTGACTTTC.

This clonotype has only a few counts. The gene calls are TRBV7-9 and TRBJ2-7, with TRBD2 matching 8 bases. Per germline, CDR1 SEHNR and CDR2 FQNEAQ (reference sequence). The trim removed 0 bases at V and 7 bases at J, leaving 2 bases unmatched. The length of the CDR3 is 13 residues. The CDR3, as DNA: TGTGCCAGCAGCTTAGCTAGCGGGATTGAGCAGTACTTC. It encodes CASSLASGIEQYF.

This clonotype was counted at least ten times. The V call is TRBV7-3, the J call TRBJ1-2, with 8 bases aligning to TRBD1. CDR1 and CDR2 from the germline V gene are SGHTA and FQGTGA. Germline trimming cut 4 bases from V and 8 bases from J; bases unmatched to any gene: 6. This CDR3 contains 13 residues. The CDR3, as DNA: TGTGCCAGCAGCTACCGGGACAGGAGCGGCTACACCTTC. Protein product: CASSYRDRSGYTF.

This clonotype showed up many times. This chain connects TRBV13 to TRBJ1-1; D unresolved. The V end was cut by 0 bases, the J end by 3 bases, with 14 bases between. Germline V gives CDR1 PRHDT, CDR2 FYEKMQ (reference sequence). CDR3 length: 16 amino acids. CDR3 amino acids: CASSLGISRRDTEAFF. As DNA, the CDR3 is TGTGCCAGCAGCTTAGGAATCTCCCGTCGGGACACTGAAGCTTTCTTT.

In its sample, this clonotype was seen many times. The chain is built from TRBV7-2 and TRBJ2-7; 10 bases are shared with TRBD2. Germline loops: CDR1 SGHTA, CDR2 FQGNSA. J was trimmed by 3 bases and V by 7 bases; bases with no gene match: 9. CDR3 length equals 15 residues. The CDR3 coding sequence is TGTGCCAGCACCCCCTCGGGACTAGCGAGCTACGAGCAGTACTTC. Protein sequence: CASTPSGLASYEQYF.

This clonotype was recorded many times. The CDR3 region is CATEREEPYEQYF. The DNA of the CDR3 is TGTGCCACAGAGCGGGAGGAACCCTACGAGCAGTACTTC. The gene calls are TRBV6-2 or TRBV6-3 and TRBJ2-7; 9 positions agree with TRBD2. V lost 10 bases and J lost 2; bases outside the gene matches: 6. Looked up from germline, CDR1 is MNHEY and CDR2 is SVGEGT. This CDR3 is 13 amino acids long.

At least ten counts were recorded for this clonotype. The junction differs from germline at one of its ends, possibly a read error. V and J are TRBV27 and TRBJ1-6, with D unclear. Germline loops: CDR1 MNHEY, CDR2 SMNVEV (reference sequence). The length of the CDR3 is 13 residues. CDR3 sequence (DNA): TGCGAACCCTTTCGGCCCGATAATTCACCCCTCCACTTT. This translates into CEPFRPDNSPLHF.

This clonotype was seen ten or more times. This chain joins TRBV12-3 or TRBV12-4 and TRBJ2-5; 12 nucleotides match TRBD2. The CDR3 is 16 residues long. The V gene end was trimmed by 2 bases and the J gene end by 3 bases; junction bases not matched to a gene: 4. CDR3 in DNA: TGTGCCAGCAGTTTAAGGGCTAGCGGGAGGGAAGAGACCCAGTACTTC. It specifies CASSLRASGREETQYF.

The rearrangement links TRBV9 to TRBJ1-3; no reliable D call. Between the trimmed V and J ends, which lost 4 bases and 0 bases, there was a span of 17 bases. The CDR3 contains 17 residues. Germline assignment: CDR1 SGDLS and CDR2 YYNGEE. CDR3 protein: CASSPTDGRYSGNTIYF. As DNA, the CDR3 is TGTGCCAGCAGCCCCACGGACGGGAGATACTCTGGAAACACCATATATTTT.

This clonotype has at least ten counts. V usage is TRBV11-3 and J usage is TRBJ1-1; D not resolved. The CDR3 loop spans 13 amino acids. Looked up from germline, CDR1 is SGHNT and CDR2 is YENEEA. V gave up 3 bases and J gave up 0 bases, with 5 bases separating them. DNA of the CDR3: TGTGCCAGCAGCTTGCAGTTGAACACTGAAGCTTTCTTT. The encoded protein is CASSLQLNTEAFF.

In its sample, this clonotype was seen many times. This chain connects TRBV2 to TRBJ1-5; maybe TRBD1 (6 bases). CDR1 is SNHLY and CDR2 is FYNNEI in the germline V gene. Deletions cut 1 base from V and 3 bases from J, with 10 bases between. This CDR3 has 15 amino acids. As DNA, the CDR3 is TGTGCCAGCAGTGAAGAGGGGACACCCAATCAGCCCCAGCATTTT. This translates into CASSEEGTPNQPQHF.

The chain uses TRBV20-1 and TRBJ1-1; D is unresolved. Germline-derived CDR1 and CDR2 are DFQATT and SNEGSKA (reference sequence). This CDR3 spans 11 amino acids. The ends were cut back, 6 bases at V and 7 bases at J, with 12 bases in the middle. The CDR3 nucleotides read TGCAGTGCCCTAGTAGTGGGTGAAGCTTTCTTT. This codes for CSALVVGEAFF.

This clonotype was recorded at least ten times. The genes are TRBV5-1 and TRBJ1-2; 7 bases map to TRBD1. V gave up 3 bases and J gave up 4 bases; unmatched junction bases: 6. The CDR3 is made up of 14 amino acids. CDR1 SGHRS and CDR2 YFSETQ come from the germline V gene. CDR3 sequence: CASSSEGQPYGYTF. CDR3 sequence (DNA): TGCGCCAGCAGCTCCGAGGGACAGCCCTATGGCTACACCTTC. The whole variable domain, filled in from reference TRBV5-1 and TRBJ1-2, reads KAGVTQTPRYLIKTRGQQVTLSCSPISGHRSVSWYQQTPGQGLQFLFEYFSETQRNKGNFPGRFSGRQFSNSRSEMNVSTLELGDSALYLCASSSEGQPYGYTFGSGTRLTVV.

At least ten counts were recorded for this clonotype. This chain links TRBV7-3 with TRBJ2-2; possibly TRBD2 for D (5 bases). The CDR3 spans 14 residues. The germline CDR1 and CDR2 sequences are SGHTA and FQGTGA. Trimming pared 4 bases from V and 7 bases from J, leaving 13 bases between. The CDR3 bases are TGTGCCAGCAGCTCAAAACCCGGGATCGGGGAGCTGTTTTTT. Protein sequence: CASSSKPGIGELFF.

This clonotype was counted at least ten times. The chain joins TRBV13 to TRBJ1-1; D unresolved. The V end was cut by 7 bases, the J end by 2 bases, with 17 bases between. The CDR3 contains 15 residues. The germline V gene has CDR1 PRHDT and CDR2 FYEKMQ (reference sequence). In nucleotides, the CDR3 is TGTGCCAGCAAACCCCGCGGGGTTCCTAACACTGAAGCTTTCTTT. Amino acid sequence: CASKPRGVPNTEAFF.

This clonotype appeared many times. The V call is TRBV12-3 or TRBV12-4, the J call TRBJ1-5, with 9 nucleotides matching TRBD1. J gave up 1 base and V 10 bases, and 14 bases lay outside the gene matches. This CDR3 spans 17 amino acids. CDR3 in amino acids: CATTQGQGTISNQPQHF. As DNA, the CDR3 is TGTGCCACCACCCAAGGACAGGGGACGATAAGCAATCAGCCCCAGCATTTT.

This clonotype showed up many times. The chain has TRBV20-1 and TRBJ2-7, with D possibly TRBD2 on 5 matching bases. This CDR3 spans 12 amino acids. The germline CDR1 and CDR2 sequences are DFQATT and SNEGSKA (reference sequence). V shed 0 bases and J shed 2 bases, with 5 bases lying between them. The CDR3 DNA reads as TGCAGTGCTAGAGACGGGACCTACGAGCAGTACTTC. Encoded protein: CSARDGTYEQYF.

This clonotype was observed many times. This CDR3 is CASSVRGTSNYGYTF. The CDR3 DNA reads TGTGCCAGCAGCGTACGGGGGACTTCTAACTATGGCTACACCTTC. The V call is TRBV9, the J call TRBJ1-2, with TRBD1 as a possible D gene (5 bases). Germline CDR1 reads SGDLS; CDR2 reads YYNGEE. The V and J ends lost 1 base and 0 bases respectively, with 10 bases between them. The CDR3 has 15 residues.

This clonotype occurred many times. The gene calls are TRBV6-1 and TRBJ2-2; possibly TRBD2 for D (5 bases). Trimming stripped 4 bases from V and 5 bases from J, with 14 bases between. CDR1 is MNHNS, CDR2 SASEGT, per germline. The CDR3 runs 15 residues. This chain's CDR3 is CASSAMRGKTGELFF. The DNA for the CDR3 is TGTGCCAGCAGTGCGATGAGAGGGAAGACCGGGGAGCTGTTTTTT.

Ten or more counts support this clonotype. The genes are TRBV28 and TRBJ2-5; D unresolved. Germline V gene sequence: CDR1 MDHEN, CDR2 SYDVKM. V was clipped by 6 bases and J by 6 bases, with 11 bases between them. The CDR3 is 12 amino acids. The CDR3 DNA follows: TGTGCCAGCAGCGGACCCCTGAAGACCCAGTACTTC. As protein: CASSGPLKTQYF.

This clonotype has at least ten counts. V gene TRBV5-1 combines with J gene TRBJ2-3; maybe TRBD1 (5 bases). CDR1 is SGHRS, CDR2 YFSETQ, per germline. The V end was cut by 0 bases, the J end by 6 bases, with 20 bases between. CDR3 length equals 17 residues. The CDR3 loop is CASSLEGLHLPTDTQYF. CDR3 nucleotides: TGCGCCAGCAGCTTGGAGGGGCTTCATCTCCCCACGGATACGCAGTATTTT.

This clonotype was detected only a few times. CDR3 nucleotides: TGTGCCAGTAGTATACTGACAGGGTTCGGCACTGAAGCTTTCTTT. Amino acids: CASSILTGFGTEAFF. This chain connects TRBV19 to TRBJ1-1; TRBD1 agrees at 7 bases. Germline assignment: CDR1 LNHDA and CDR2 SQIVND (reference sequence). CDR3 length equals 15 residues. Trimming cost V 2 bases and J 4 bases; bases outside gene matches: 7.

This clonotype was counted ten times or more. In DNA form, the CDR3 reads TGTGCCAGCAGTCCCAGGACCCCCCGGGACGAGCAGTACTTC. It is translated as CASSPRTPRDEQYF. The chain carries TRBV28 and TRBJ2-7; D uncertain. The CDR3 sequence is 14 residues long. V shed 5 bases and J shed 5 bases, with 16 bases lying between them. Germline loops: CDR1 MDHEN, CDR2 SYDVKM. The whole variable domain, remainder taken from reference TRBV28 and TRBJ2-7, is DVKVTQSSRYLVKRTGEKVFLECVQDMDHENMFWYRQDPGLGLRLIYFSYDVKMKEKGDIPEGYSVSREKKERFSLILESASTNQTSMYLCASSPRTPRDEQYFGPGTRLTVT.

The table lists this clonotype with many counts. V usage is TRBV4-1 and J usage is TRBJ1-1, with a weak D call TRBD1 (6 bases). From germline, CDR1 is MGHRA and CDR2 YSYEKL. The CDR3 sequence is 15 residues long. V was cut by 3 bases and J by 3 bases, with 14 bases left in between. The CDR3 loop reads CASSHPGTSYTEAFF. Here the CDR3 DNA reads TGCGCCAGCAGCCATCCCGGGACATCATACACTGAAGCTTTCTTT.